Only a few counts were recorded for the clone carrying this T cell receptor (beta chain). The target antigen is unknown. Trimming shortened V by 3 bases and J by 3 bases, and 8 bases separated the two germline ends. The CDR3 extends over 12 amino acids. CDR1 and CDR2 (germline): DFQATT, SNEGSKA (reference sequence). One entry per CDR3 protein, called by TCRdb with MiXCR from the RT-PCR reads. The sample yields under 950,000 distinct CDR3 sequences, 21% seen once. This record comes from a study of response to subunit inactivated influenza vaccine. General study results and limits: It was the authors' suggestion that each seasonal influenza vaccination recruits few new T cells.

The sequenced sample was PBMCs from blood, obtained 4 to 6 days after vaccination. The chain couples TRBV20-1 to TRBJ2-5; D uncertain. The TCR originated in a man aged 50-59 years who received an inactivated influenza vaccine. CDR3 bases: TGCAGTGCTAGGGAATTTGAAGAGACCCAGTACTTC. Its protein is CSAREFEETQYF.